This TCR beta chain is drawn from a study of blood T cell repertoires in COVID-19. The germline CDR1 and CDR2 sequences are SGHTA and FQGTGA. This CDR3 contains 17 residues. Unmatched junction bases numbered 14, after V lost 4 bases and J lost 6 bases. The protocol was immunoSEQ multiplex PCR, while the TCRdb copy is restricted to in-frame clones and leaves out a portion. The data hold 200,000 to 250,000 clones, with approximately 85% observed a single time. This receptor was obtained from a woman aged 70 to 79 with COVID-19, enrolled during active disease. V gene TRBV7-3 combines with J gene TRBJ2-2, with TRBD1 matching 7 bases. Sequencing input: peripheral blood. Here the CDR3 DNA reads TGTGCCAGCAGCTCCACCCCCCAGGGGGTAGGGGCCGGGGAGCTGTTTTTT. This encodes CASSSTPQGVGAGELFF.